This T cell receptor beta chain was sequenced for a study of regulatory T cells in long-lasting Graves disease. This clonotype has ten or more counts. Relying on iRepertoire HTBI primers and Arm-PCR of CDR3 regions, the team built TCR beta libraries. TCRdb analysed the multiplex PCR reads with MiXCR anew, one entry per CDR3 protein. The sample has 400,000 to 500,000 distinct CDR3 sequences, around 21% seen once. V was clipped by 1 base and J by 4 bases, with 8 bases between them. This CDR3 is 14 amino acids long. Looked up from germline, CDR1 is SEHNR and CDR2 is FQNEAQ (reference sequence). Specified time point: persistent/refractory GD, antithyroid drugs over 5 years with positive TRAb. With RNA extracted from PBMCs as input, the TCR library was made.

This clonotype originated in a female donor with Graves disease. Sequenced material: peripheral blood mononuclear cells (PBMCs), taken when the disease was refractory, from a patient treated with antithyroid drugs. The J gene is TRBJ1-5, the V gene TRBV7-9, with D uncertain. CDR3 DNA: TGTGCCAGCAGCTTAGACGGGGAGAATCAGCCCCAGCATTTT. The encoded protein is CASSLDGENQPQHF.